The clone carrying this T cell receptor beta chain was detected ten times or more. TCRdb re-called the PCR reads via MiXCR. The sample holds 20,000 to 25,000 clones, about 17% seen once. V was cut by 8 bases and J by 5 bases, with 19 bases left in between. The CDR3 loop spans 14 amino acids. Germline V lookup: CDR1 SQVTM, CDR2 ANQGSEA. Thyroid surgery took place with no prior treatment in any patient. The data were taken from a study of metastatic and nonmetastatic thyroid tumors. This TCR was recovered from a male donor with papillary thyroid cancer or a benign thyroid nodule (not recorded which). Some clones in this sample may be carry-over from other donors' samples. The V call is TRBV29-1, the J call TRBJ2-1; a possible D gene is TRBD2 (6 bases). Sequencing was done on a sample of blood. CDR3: CSTNRDSGHNEQFF. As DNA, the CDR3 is TGCAGCACGAACCGGGACTCCGGGCACAATGAGCAGTTCTTC.